This TCR beta chain was identified during a study of shared clonotypes between healthy human individuals (dated by TCRdb to about 2020). About the full investigation: Three men and a couple of women, aged 18 to 49 years, made up the cohort. Per donor, leukapheresis produced somewhere between about 0.9 and 9 billion PBMCs. For each donor, three plates each were used for CD4 naive and CD4 memory, two plates were used for CD8 naive, and one plate was used for CD8 memory. Different laboratories and diverse techniques were used to prepare libraries and sequence TCR repertoires, to increase sequencing depth and limit assay-specific biases. The study deeply sequenced blood TCR repertoires of about five healthy adults to estimate repertoire size and the extent of clonotype sharing between individuals.

This clone has a single count. It lacks a known antigen. No base quality values were provided; no much bigger clone lies one nucleotide off. The study at large found these results: Incomplete sequencing was indicated by rarefaction of sorted-subset datasets, despite the large sequencing depth. The genetic and exposure-history diversity represented was limited by the small number of donors. Pairwise subsampling led to the expectation that sequencing depth would affect the degree of clonotype sharing among donors. Sampling was restricted to blood, and TCR repertoires in tissue are likely to differ from TCR repertoires in blood. Larger estimated clonotype richness was generally found for naive subsets than for memory subsets. Approximately 5% of naive CD4, 3% to 4% of naive CD8, roughly 2.5% of memory CD4, and 0.4% of memory CD8 clonotypes were shared across a few donors. Compared with non-shared clonotypes, the clonotypes found in all four sorted-subset donors had higher generation probabilities.

Reading from cysteine to phenylalanine, the CDR3 counts 16 amino acids. Only the CDR3 DNA stays, 48 bases, in frame from base 1. Reading the germline V gene gives CDR1 ENHRY and CDR2 SYGVKD. Here V drops 5 bases and J drops 3 bases, and the junction holds 11 bases not matched to any gene. The donors were healthy, HIV-negative adults with no recently reported acute infections or vaccinations. All donors were Caucasian adults living in Nashville, Tennessee, USA. CD8 memory samples consisted of magnetically selected CD45RO+ cells combined with CCR7-negative CD45RA+ effector memory (TemRA) cells. After blood collection by leukapheresis, PBMCs were isolated using Ficoll-Histopaque density gradient centrifugation and then cryopreserved in the vapor phase of liquid nitrogen. Analytical flow cytometry was used to check the purity and quantity of every magnetically sorted T cell population. From each sorted fraction, genomic DNA was isolated and quantified by UV absorbance on a Nanodrop 2000c.

TCR CDR3 regions were amplified from genomic DNA by multiplex PCR using the deep immunoSEQ assay. Extracted genomic DNA from each cell subset was spread evenly across all wells of several immunoSEQ 96-well plates, with each plate serving as a replicate. Each replicate PCR for sorted subsets received around 210 ng genomic DNA, equal to roughly 30,000 T cell genomes. The purified libraries were quantified using a Qubit 3.0 fluorometer, sized with a Bioanalyzer 2100, and then quantified again using the KAPA Library Quantification kit. Every immunoSEQ 96-well plate was sequenced on a dedicated single-read 150-cycle Illumina NextSeq 550 flow cell. In the paper's pipeline: Because the immunoSEQ output included only junctional sequences and no quality scores, the filtering could not be the same as the filtering used for full-length reads. Sequences were annotated with PyIR, a Python wrapper for IgBLAST v1.9, and V/J genes and CDR3 were assigned using IMGT germline references. Reads were filtered out if the reads had weak V/J assignments (E-value above 1e-6), no CDR3, stop codons, out-of-frame junctions, or ambiguous translated residues. A V3J clonotype was defined by an identical inferred V gene, J gene, and CDR3 amino acid sequence. The percentage overlap between two repertoires was calculated by dividing the number of shared unique clonotypes by the size of the smaller repertoire. Repertoire richness was assessed with RTK rarefaction, the Chao1 estimator, and Recon v2.1 estimates of unobserved clonotypes. Generation probabilities for all TCRbeta clonotypes obtained by the gDNA method from a handful of donors were computed using OLGA. TCRdb obtained this table from immuneACCESS and retained in-frame rearrangements with V and J assigned. These tables miss some clones; where compared with another copy, unresolved V genes account for less than half of the shortfall, and the remainder is unexplained. Clonal size and the V and J genes are those of that table, whereas D and trimming came from the DNA. Across this sample there are about 690,000 clones, with around 91% seen only once. About 33% of the sample rests with the top ten.

The rearranged segments are TRBV10-3 and TRBJ1-1; TRBD1 matches 8 bases in the middle. This receptor was obtained from a man aged 18 to 30 in good health. Some clones in this sample may be carry-over from other donors' samples. The specimen was memory CD8+ T cells from PBMCs. The cell subset or site label for this specimen denotes: CD45RO+ cells pooled with CCR7-negative TemRA cells. The CDR3 in this case is CAISPLGQGKDTEAFF. The DNA reads as follows: TGTGCCATCAGTCCCCTTGGACAGGGTAAGGACACTGAAGCTTTCTTT.